This passage covers 19 T cell receptor beta chains from one sample sequenced in a study of response to subunit inactivated influenza vaccine. A single record per CDR3 protein comes from TCRdb applying MiXCR to the RT-PCR reads. This sample has a few hundred thousand distinct CDR3 sequences, with roughly 11% found just once. The material was PBMCs from blood, obtained around seven weeks after vaccination. The source of these receptors is a man between 45 and 60 years old who received an inactivated influenza vaccine.

The sample holds a few counts of this clonotype. This sequence joins TRBV6-1 and TRBJ2-7, with 9 bases lining up with TRBD1. The CDR3 length is 15 residues. V lost 5 bases and J lost 6; bases outside the gene matches: 11. Germline V gene data show CDR1 as MNHNS and CDR2 as SASEGT. CDR3 residues: CASSPPGQGAGEQYF. Here the CDR3 DNA reads TGTGCCAGCAGTCCCCCGGGACAGGGTGCAGGCGAGCAGTACTTC.

This rearrangement joins TRBV5-1 to TRBJ1-1; weak D call: TRBD1 (5 bases). CDR1 is SGHRS, CDR2 YFSETQ, per germline. V was shortened by 1 base and J by 6 bases, with 16 bases between the two germline ends. This CDR3 is 15 amino acids long. The CDR3 sequence: CASSLQQGPRSEAFF. CDR3 DNA sequence: TGCGCCAGCAGCTTGCAGCAGGGCCCGAGGTCTGAAGCTTTCTTT.

The V and J genes are TRBV6-1 and TRBJ2-5, with D perhaps TRBD1 (5 bases). Germline V lookup: CDR1 MNHNS, CDR2 SASEGT. Trimming removed 7 bases at V and 1 base at J, with 10 bases between. The CDR3 is made up of 13 amino acids. In DNA, the CDR3 is TGTGCCAGCAAGAGGCAGGGCCAAGAGACCCAGTACTTC. As protein: CASKRQGQETQYF.

The chain has TRBV6-2 or TRBV6-3 and TRBJ2-1; tentatively, D is TRBD2 (6 bases). The CDR3 is 16 residues long. The germline gives CDR1 MNHEY, CDR2 SVGEGT. Between the trimmed V and J ends, which lost 5 bases and 5 bases, there was a span of 19 bases. CDR3: CASSPPAGRTHNEQFF. CDR3 in DNA: TGTGCCAGCAGTCCTCCCGCGGGGAGGACACACAATGAGCAGTTCTTC.

This clonotype was observed at least ten times. The rearrangement links TRBV4-2 to TRBJ2-5; D gene unclear. Trimming stripped 0 bases from V and 5 bases from J, with 13 bases between. The CDR3 is 15 residues long. Per the germline V gene, CDR1 is LGHNA and CDR2 is YNFKEQ. In nucleotides, the CDR3 is TGTGCCAGCAGCCAAGAAGTTACATTCGGGGAGACCCAGTACTTC. Encoded protein: CASSQEVTFGETQYF.

This chain joins TRBV18 and TRBJ1-1, with D perhaps TRBD1 (6 bases). Germline lookup yields CDR1 KGHSH and CDR2 LQKENI. The V end was cut by 6 bases, the J end by 5 bases, with 7 bases between. The CDR3 consists of 11 residues. The CDR3 DNA follows: TGTGCCAGCTCCGGACAGACTGAAGCTTTCTTT. It is translated as CASSGQTEAFF.

The V and J genes are TRBV20-1 and TRBJ1-4; maybe TRBD1 (6 bases). The CDR3 consists of 14 residues. Trimming cost V 2 bases and J 8 bases, with 15 bases left between them. Germline lookup yields CDR1 DFQATT and CDR2 SNEGSKA (reference sequence). The CDR3 region is CSARNNRVLEKLFF. Written as DNA, the CDR3 is TGCAGTGCTAGAAATAACAGGGTTTTGGAAAAACTGTTTTTT.

The V and J genes are TRBV4-3 and TRBJ2-1; D unclear. The V gene's germline CDR1 is LGHNA and CDR2 YSLEER. The CDR3 has 11 residues. V lost 3 bases to trimming and J lost 5 bases, with 2 bases between them. CDR3 DNA sequence: TGCGCCAGCAGCCACAACAATGAGCAGTTCTTC. Translation gives CASSHNNEQFF.

This clonotype came up many times. This chain connects TRBV24-1 to TRBJ2-5, with TRBD2 matching over 8 bases. V shed 4 bases and J 5 bases; nucleotides not matched to a gene: 11. Germline V gene lookup returns CDR1 KGHDR and CDR2 SFDVKD. The CDR3 loop spans 16 amino acids. DNA for the CDR3: TGTGCCACCAGTGACTGGGGAGCGGGGGTATCGGAGACCCAGTACTTC. Translation: CATSDWGAGVSETQYF.

J is TRBJ2-1 and V is TRBV20-1; 7 nucleotides agree with TRBD2. Germline-derived CDR1 and CDR2 are DFQATT and SNEGSKA (reference sequence). J lost 4 bases, V lost 6 bases, and 6 bases had no gene match. The CDR3 has 13 amino acids. In nucleotides, the CDR3 is TGCAGTGCGGTGGGGGGGAAGTACAATGAGCAGTTCTTC. The encoded protein is CSAVGGKYNEQFF.

CDR3 DNA sequence: TGCAGTGCTAAATCGTCGGGAGGCGATGAGCAGTTCTTC. Amino acid sequence: CSAKSSGGDEQFF. The J gene is TRBJ2-1, the V gene TRBV20-1; 7 bases are shared with TRBD2. V lost 4 bases, J lost 8 bases, and 8 bases stayed unmatched. This CDR3 is built from 13 residues. Germline CDR1 reads DFQATT; CDR2 reads SNEGSKA (reference sequence).

The chain couples TRBV18 to TRBJ1-2; unclear D gene. The CDR3 is 17 residues long. The V gene's germline CDR1 is KGHSH and CDR2 LQKENI. Deletions cut 5 bases from V and 0 bases from J, with 19 bases between. CDR3 DNA: TGTGCCAGCTCATCTATTGGCGGCGGTGATGCTAACTATGGCTACACCTTC. It yields the protein CASSSIGGGDANYGYTF.

This clonotype was observed many times. The rearrangement uses TRBV4-2 and TRBJ2-7; 11 positions match TRBD2. The CDR3 is 15 amino acids. Germline CDR1 and CDR2: LGHNA and YNFKEQ. The J segment lost 2 bases and the V segment lost 0 bases, leaving 0 bases of the junction unmatched. The CDR3 bases are TGTGCCAGCAGCCAAGAACTAGCGGGAGCCTACGAGCAGTACTTC. Amino acids: CASSQELAGAYEQYF.

The chain links TRBV4-1 to TRBJ1-1, with D unresolved. Germline loops: CDR1 MGHRA, CDR2 YSYEKL. The CDR3 is 14 amino acids. V was pared by 1 base and J by 1 base, with 7 bases between. CDR3 in DNA: TGCGCCAGCAGCCAAGGGATTGGGAACACTGAAGCTTTCTTT. As protein: CASSQGIGNTEAFF.

This clonotype turned up a few times. CDR3 loop: CASSSPYGGTRSYEQYF. The CDR3 DNA sequence: TGCGCCAGCAGCTCCCCCTATGGGGGGACCCGCTCCTACGAGCAGTACTTC. The chain recombines TRBV5-1 with TRBJ2-7, with D possibly being TRBD2 (6 bases). Germline assignment: CDR1 SGHRS and CDR2 YFSETQ. Trimming cost V 3 bases and J 0 bases, with 19 bases left between them. This CDR3 is built from 17 residues.

J is TRBJ2-3 and V is TRBV10-3, with D possibly called TRBD1 or TRBD2 (5 bases each). The ends were cut back, 3 bases at V and 4 bases at J, with 14 bases in the middle. The CDR3 is 15 residues long. The germline V gene has CDR1 ENHRY and CDR2 SYGVKD. This chain's CDR3 is CAISEDGAGADTQYF. The CDR3 nucleotides are TGTGCCATCAGTGAAGATGGGGCCGGGGCAGATACGCAGTATTTT.

About this clonotype: A read error may explain this, as a much larger clone is one base away. This rearrangement joins TRBV12-3 or TRBV12-4 to TRBJ1-2; D is uncertain. With 2 bases removed from V and 7 bases from J, the gap between germline ends came to 8 bases. The CDR3 length is 12 residues. CDR3 sequence (DNA): TGTGCCAGCAGTTTAAGTCGCTTTGGCTACACCTTC. Its translation: CASSLSRFGYTF.

This clonotype was counted between two and nine times. The V call is TRBV3-1, the J call TRBJ1-1; possible D gene TRBD1, 5 bases. Germline loops: CDR1 LGHDT, CDR2 YNNKEL (reference sequence). V dropped 3 bases and J dropped 4 bases, with 12 bases sitting between them. The CDR3 length is 14 residues. DNA of the CDR3: TGTGCCAGCAGCCATACGGGGGGATCCACTGAAGCTTTCTTT. Protein sequence: CASSHTGGSTEAFF.

This clonotype was counted ten times or more. V gene TRBV29-1 combines with J gene TRBJ1-3, with D possibly TRBD1 on 6 matching bases. The germline V and J ends were trimmed by 4 bases and 6 bases, with 13 bases remaining between them. Germline loops: CDR1 SQVTM, CDR2 ANQGSEA. This CDR3 is 13 amino acids long. As DNA, the CDR3 is TGCAGCGTTGCCGGGGGCGACGTAAACACCATATATTTT. Its translation is CSVAGGDVNTIYF.